The next 26 T cell receptor beta chains were all read from a single sample in a study of regulatory T cells in long-lasting Graves disease. With iRepertoire HTBI primers and Arm-PCR of CDR3 regions, TCR beta libraries were built. TCRdb passed the multiplex PCR reads through MiXCR, listing each CDR3 protein once. The sample has roughly 430,000 distinct CDR3 sequences, roughly 21% seen once. Noted time point: persistent/refractory GD, antithyroid drugs over 5 years with positive TRAb. PBMC-extracted RNA yielded the TCR library. The sequencing used peripheral blood mononuclear cells (PBMCs), collected when the disease was refractory, from a patient treated with antithyroid drugs. Every receptor here comes from a female donor with Graves disease.

This clonotype was recorded at least ten times. This chain connects TRBV28 to TRBJ2-2; D possibly corresponds to TRBD2 (5 bases). The V end was cut by 6 bases, the J end by 6 bases, with 8 bases between. The CDR3 covers 12 residues. Germline loops: CDR1 MDHEN, CDR2 SYDVKM. The CDR3 reads CASRGRSGELFF. The DNA for the CDR3 is TGTGCCAGCAGAGGGAGATCCGGGGAGCTGTTTTTT.

The table lists this clonotype with a few counts. The chain combines TRBV10-3 with TRBJ2-2, with a possible D match to TRBD1 (6 bases). The V gene's germline CDR1 is ENHRY and CDR2 SYGVKD. The CDR3 spans 15 residues. Trimming removed 4 bases at V and 1 base at J, with 10 bases between. CDR3 coding DNA: TGTGCCATCAGTGGGGGGACACTGAACACCGGGGAGCTGTTTTTT. Protein product: CAISGGTLNTGELFF.

This clonotype was observed a single time. Just one base apart from a much larger clone, this may be a read error. Given the absence of the conserved phenylalanine or tryptophan at the CDR3 end, a read error is likely. The chain employs TRBV3-1 and TRBJ1-4; D is possibly TRBD1 (5 bases). Trimming pared 1 base from V and 5 bases from J, leaving 8 bases between. Per the germline V gene, CDR1 is LGHDT and CDR2 is YNNKEL (reference sequence). The CDR3 consists of 14 residues. The CDR3 here is CASSQGDRNEKLFS. In DNA form, the CDR3 reads TGTGCCAGCAGCCAAGGTGACAGAAATGAAAAACTGTTTTCT.

This clonotype was picked up a small number of times. The chain couples TRBV2 to TRBJ2-1; no clear D gene. Trimming removed 6 bases from V and 6 bases from J, with 9 bases in between. The CDR3 runs 12 residues. Per germline, CDR1 SNHLY and CDR2 FYNNEI. The CDR3 DNA sequence: TGTGCCAGCAGGGGCGGCTCCAATGAGCAGTTCTTC. Residues: CASRGGSNEQFF.

This clonotype was found many times. The chain employs TRBV10-3 and TRBJ1-1; D gene ambiguous. Trimming pared 7 bases from V and 4 bases from J, leaving 13 bases between. This CDR3 is 13 amino acids long. From germline, CDR1 is ENHRY and CDR2 SYGVKD. The CDR3 DNA is TGTGCCATCAAATCACTGGGAGGCACTGAAGCTTTCTTT. As protein: CAIKSLGGTEAFF.

At least ten counts were recorded for this clonotype. CDR3 region: CASSPNGGPEAFF. For the CDR3, the DNA is TGTGCCAGCAGTCCTAACGGGGGCCCTGAAGCTTTCTTT. The rearrangement links TRBV12-3 or TRBV12-4 to TRBJ1-1; tentatively, D is TRBD1 (6 bases). The CDR3 runs 13 residues. Trimming took 5 bases from V and 6 from J, leaving 13 bases between them.

In the case of this clonotype: One base away lies a much larger clone, so this may be a sequencing read error. The chain uses TRBV20-1 and TRBJ2-7; 11 positions match TRBD2. The CDR3 has 14 residues. The germline V gene has CDR1 DFQATT and CDR2 SNEGSKA (reference sequence). The CDR3 is CSTSGGSVAYEQYF. The CDR3 DNA reads TGCAGTACTAGCGGGGGATCGGTGGCCTACGAGCAGTACTTC.

This clonotype appeared many times. The chain has TRBV12-5 and TRBJ1-1; TRBD1 agrees at 7 bases. Germline V gives CDR1 LGHNT, CDR2 FRNRAP. The V segment lost 1 base and the J segment 11 bases; nucleotides outside the gene matches: 4. The CDR3 extends over 12 amino acids. The CDR3 nucleotides read TGTGCTAGTGGTTTGGAGGGGGCTGGCGCTTTCTTT. It translates to CASGLEGAGAFF.

This sequence joins TRBV20-1 and TRBJ1-1, with D possibly matching TRBD1 (6 bases). The CDR3 totals 15 residues. Germline lookup yields CDR1 DFQATT and CDR2 SNEGSKA (reference sequence). V shed 0 bases and J shed 6 bases, with 17 bases lying between them. The CDR3 is CSARDVGHSLAEAFF. Here the CDR3 DNA reads TGCAGTGCTAGAGACGTGGGACATTCTTTAGCTGAAGCTTTCTTT.

At least ten counts were recorded for this clonotype. The chain couples TRBV6-1 to TRBJ1-6; the match to TRBD1 covers 7 bases. Looked up from germline, CDR1 is MNHNS and CDR2 is SASEGT. V trimming: 6 bases; J trimming: 15 bases; junction bases outside the gene matches: 14. This CDR3 is 14 amino acids long. The CDR3 here is CASSEQGTLRRLHF. CDR3 DNA sequence: TGTGCCAGCAGCGAACAGGGGACGTTGAGACGCCTCCACTTT.

This clonotype was counted many times. The genes are TRBV5-1 and TRBJ2-2, with TRBD2 matching 7 bases. V lost 1 base to trimming and J lost 7 bases; unmatched junction nucleotides: 10. Germline lookup yields CDR1 SGHRS and CDR2 YFSETQ. This CDR3 has 16 residues. The CDR3 here is CASSLSVGGPDGELFF. Here the CDR3 DNA reads TGCGCCAGCAGCTTGTCTGTGGGAGGGCCGGACGGGGAGCTGTTTTTT.

The rearrangement uses TRBV20-1 and TRBJ1-5; D is undetermined. V was cut by 0 bases and J by 0 bases, with 12 bases left in between. The germline V gene has CDR1 DFQATT and CDR2 SNEGSKA (reference sequence). This CDR3 contains 16 residues. The CDR3 reads CSARDLGGHSNQPQHF. As DNA, the CDR3 is TGCAGTGCTAGAGATCTGGGCGGTCATAGCAATCAGCCCCAGCATTTT.

This rearrangement joins TRBV19 to TRBJ2-5, with 7 bases matching TRBD2. Trimming at V came to 2 bases and at J to 2 bases, leaving 5 bases not matched to a gene. Germline values: CDR1 LNHDA, CDR2 SQIVND (reference sequence). The CDR3 contains 15 residues. The CDR3 DNA reads as TGTGCCAGTAGTATACCCGGGAGGCTACAAGAGACCCAGTACTTC. Protein sequence: CASSIPGRLQETQYF.

The chain links TRBV5-5 to TRBJ2-2; D is perhaps TRBD1 (5 bases). V lost 6 bases and J lost 5, with 11 bases in between. Germline loops: CDR1 SGHKS, CDR2 YYEKEE (reference sequence). This CDR3 spans 13 amino acids. The CDR3 DNA reads as TGTGCCAGCATCCAGGGTGGTACCGGGGAGCTGTTTTTT. This gives the protein CASIQGGTGELFF.

The V and J genes are TRBV3-1 and TRBJ2-1; TRBD2 aligns across 9 bases. The germline V gene encodes CDR1 LGHDT and CDR2 YNNKEL (reference sequence). Unmatched junction bases numbered 5, after V lost 0 bases and J lost 8 bases. The CDR3 consists of 15 residues. CDR3 coding DNA: TGTGCCAGCAGCCAAGAACCTAGCGGGAAGTATGAGCAGTTCTTC. As protein: CASSQEPSGKYEQFF.

J is TRBJ2-3 and V is TRBV5-5; maybe TRBD1 (6 bases). From germline, CDR1 is SGHKS and CDR2 YYEKEE (reference sequence). Trimming cost V 0 bases and J 2 bases, with 13 bases left between them. The CDR3 sequence is 16 residues long. As DNA, the CDR3 is TGTGCCAGCAGCTTGGGTGGGACAAGTAACACAGATACGCAGTATTTT. Amino acids: CASSLGGTSNTDTQYF.

The chain uses TRBV29-1 and TRBJ1-3, with D maybe TRBD1 (6 bases). Trimming left V 1 base short and J 0 bases short, with 10 bases between. This CDR3 spans 15 amino acids. Germline V CDR1 and CDR2: SQVTM, ANQGSEA. CDR3 sequence (DNA): TGCAGCGTTGAAGTATGGGACATCTCTGGAAACACCATATATTTT. This codes for CSVEVWDISGNTIYF.

This clonotype has a handful of counts. The rearrangement links TRBV12-3 or TRBV12-4 to TRBJ1-1; TRBD1 might be the D (5 bases). The CDR3 covers 15 residues. With 3 bases removed from V and 5 bases from J, the gap between germline ends came to 16 bases. The CDR3 region is CASSFRGGVMTEAFF. In DNA, the CDR3 is TGTGCCAGCAGTTTCCGCGGGGGGGTTATGACTGAAGCTTTCTTT.

This clonotype was counted many times. The rearrangement uses TRBV12-3 or TRBV12-4 and TRBJ2-5, with D tentatively TRBD1 (6 bases). Trimming pared 6 bases from V and 0 bases from J, leaving 11 bases between. This CDR3 contains 14 residues. The CDR3 spells CASSDDRYQETQYF. The CDR3 nucleotides are TGTGCCAGCAGCGACGACAGGTACCAAGAGACCCAGTACTTC.

This clonotype was seen repeatedly, ten times or more. CDR3 sequence (DNA): TGTGCCAGCAGTCCACGTTCTTGGGAGATCAACACCGGGGAGCTGTTTTTT. Translation: CASSPRSWEINTGELFF. The chain employs TRBV2 and TRBJ2-2, with D tentatively TRBD2 (5 bases). The CDR3 covers 17 residues. The V end lost 5 bases, the J end lost 2 bases, and 18 bases lay between the germline ends. Looked up from germline, CDR1 is SNHLY and CDR2 is FYNNEI.

This chain links TRBV11-2 with TRBJ2-1; tentative D call: TRBD1 (6 bases). CDR1 and CDR2 (germline): SGHAT, FQNNGV. Trimming pared 3 bases from V and 3 bases from J, leaving 12 bases between. The length of the CDR3 is 15 residues. The CDR3 loop is CASSFSRGYYNEQFF. CDR3 bases: TGTGCCAGCAGCTTTTCCAGGGGTTACTACAATGAGCAGTTCTTC.

CDR3 coding DNA: TGTGCCAGCAGCTTGGTTGGGCTAGCCAAAAACATTCAGTACTTC. The encoded protein is CASSLVGLAKNIQYF. The V gene is TRBV5-6, the J gene TRBJ2-4; D remains unclear. The CDR3 covers 15 residues. Germline CDR1 and CDR2: SGHDT and YYEEEE. Deletions cut 0 bases from V and 0 bases from J, with 7 bases between.

This clonotype was recorded many times. This rearrangement joins TRBV18 to TRBJ1-1, with D hard to call. V lost 1 base and J 2 bases, leaving 11 bases between the germline ends. The CDR3 is 15 amino acids. The germline V gene has CDR1 KGHSH and CDR2 LQKENI. CDR3 amino acids: CASSPRGQANTEAFF. The CDR3 region has the DNA TGTGCCAGCTCACCACGAGGCCAGGCCAACACTGAAGCTTTCTTT.

This clonotype was picked up many times. The rearrangement uses TRBV28 and TRBJ2-7; 9 bases match TRBD2. The CDR3 totals 13 residues. J lost 5 bases, V lost 7 bases, and 6 bases had no gene match. The germline gives CDR1 MDHEN, CDR2 SYDVKM. CDR3 protein: CASTSTSGNEQYF. The CDR3 region has the DNA TGTGCCAGCACCTCGACTAGCGGAAACGAGCAGTACTTC.

This clonotype was recorded many times. The chain employs TRBV27 and TRBJ1-2, with TRBD1 matching 9 bases. The V segment lost 6 bases and the J segment 8 bases; nucleotides outside the gene matches: 13. This CDR3 contains 15 residues. Germline V lookup: CDR1 MNHEY, CDR2 SMNVEV (reference sequence). The CDR3 sequence is CASRPGQGLVKGYTF. CDR3 DNA: TGTGCCAGCAGACCGGGACAGGGTCTGGTGAAGGGCTACACCTTC.

This sequence joins TRBV9 and TRBJ1-4, with D possibly matching TRBD1 (6 bases). V dropped 4 bases and J dropped 12 bases, with 16 bases sitting between them. Germline values: CDR1 SGDLS, CDR2 YYNGEE. This CDR3 is built from 13 residues. The CDR3: CASSSNLEGELFF. DNA for the CDR3: TGTGCCAGCAGCAGTAATCTTGAGGGGGAACTGTTTTTT.